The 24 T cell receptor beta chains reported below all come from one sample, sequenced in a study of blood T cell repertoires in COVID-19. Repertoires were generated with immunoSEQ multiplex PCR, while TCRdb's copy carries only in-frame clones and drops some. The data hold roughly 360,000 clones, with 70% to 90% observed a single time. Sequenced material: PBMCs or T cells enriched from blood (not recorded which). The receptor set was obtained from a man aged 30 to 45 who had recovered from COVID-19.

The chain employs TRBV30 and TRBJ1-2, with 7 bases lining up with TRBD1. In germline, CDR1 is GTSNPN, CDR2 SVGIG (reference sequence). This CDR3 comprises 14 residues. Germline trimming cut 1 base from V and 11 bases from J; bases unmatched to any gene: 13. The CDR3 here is CAWSGLSSGGFYTF. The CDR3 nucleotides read TGTGCCTGGAGTGGGCTGTCGTCAGGGGGGTTTTACACCTTC.

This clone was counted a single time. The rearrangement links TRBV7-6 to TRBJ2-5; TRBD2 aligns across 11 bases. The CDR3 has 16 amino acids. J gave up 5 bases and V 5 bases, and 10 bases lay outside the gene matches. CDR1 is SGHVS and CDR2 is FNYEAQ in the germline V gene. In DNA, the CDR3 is TGTGCCAGCAGCCTTACTAGCGGGGGCCGGGGGGAGACCCAGTACTTC. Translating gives CASSLTSGGRGETQYF.

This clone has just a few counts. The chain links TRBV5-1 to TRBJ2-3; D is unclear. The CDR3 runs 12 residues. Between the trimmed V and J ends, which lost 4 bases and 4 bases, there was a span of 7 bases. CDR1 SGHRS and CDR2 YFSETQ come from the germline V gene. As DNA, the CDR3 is TGCGCCAGCAGCCGGGTCTCAGATACGCAGTATTTT. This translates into CASSRVSDTQYF.

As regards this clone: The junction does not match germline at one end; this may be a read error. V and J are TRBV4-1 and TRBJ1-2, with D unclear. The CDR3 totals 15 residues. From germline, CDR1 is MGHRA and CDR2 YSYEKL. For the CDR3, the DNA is TGCGCCAGCAGCAAAGATAGCGGGGTTTACTATGGCTACACCTTC. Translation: CASSKDSGVYYGYTF.

The CDR3 spells CASNDGQNTEAFF. The CDR3 DNA sequence: TGCGCCAGCAATGACGGACAGAACACTGAAGCTTTCTTT. The chain recombines TRBV10-1 with TRBJ1-1; the D gene is possibly TRBD1 (5 bases). The CDR3 covers 13 residues. Trimming removed 7 bases from V and 1 base from J, with 10 bases in between. CDR1 and CDR2 (germline): WNHNN, SYGVQD (reference sequence).

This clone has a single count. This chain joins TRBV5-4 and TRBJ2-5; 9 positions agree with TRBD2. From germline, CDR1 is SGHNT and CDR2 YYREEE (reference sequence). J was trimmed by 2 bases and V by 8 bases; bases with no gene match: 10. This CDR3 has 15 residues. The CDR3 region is CARDHWRGGQETQYF. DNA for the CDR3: TGTGCCAGGGACCACTGGCGGGGGGGTCAAGAGACCCAGTACTTC.

The CDR3 loop is CASSHLGQAGTQYF. CDR3 DNA: TGTGCCAGCAGCCACTTGGGACAGGCGGGGACCCAGTACTTC. The chain employs TRBV3-1 (or the pseudogene TRBV3-2) and TRBJ2-5; TRBD1 agrees at 8 bases. Trimming at V came to 3 bases and at J to 7 bases, leaving 7 bases not matched to a gene. In germline, CDR1 is LGHDT, CDR2 YNNKEL (reference sequence). The CDR3 length is 14 residues.

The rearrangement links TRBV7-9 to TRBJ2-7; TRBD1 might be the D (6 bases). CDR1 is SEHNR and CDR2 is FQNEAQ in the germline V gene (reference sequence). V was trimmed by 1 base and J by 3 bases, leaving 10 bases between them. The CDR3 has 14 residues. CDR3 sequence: CASSLGNRDYEQYF. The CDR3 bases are TGTGCCAGCAGCTTAGGGAACAGGGACTACGAGCAGTACTTC. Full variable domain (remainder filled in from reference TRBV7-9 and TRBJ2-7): DTGVSQNPRHKITKRGQNVTFRCDPISEHNRLYWYRQTLGQGPEFLTYFQNEAQLEKSRLLSDRFSAERPKGSFSTLEIQRTEQGDSAMYLCASSLGNRDYEQYFGPGTRLTVT.

The CDR3 reads CASRTGSYEQYF. The CDR3 region has the DNA TGTGCCAGCAGGACCGGGTCCTACGAGCAGTACTTC. This chain links TRBV11-2 with TRBJ2-7; no reliable D call. V lost 6 bases and J lost 1, with 7 bases in between. Per germline, CDR1 SGHAT and CDR2 FQNNGV. This CDR3 contains 12 residues.

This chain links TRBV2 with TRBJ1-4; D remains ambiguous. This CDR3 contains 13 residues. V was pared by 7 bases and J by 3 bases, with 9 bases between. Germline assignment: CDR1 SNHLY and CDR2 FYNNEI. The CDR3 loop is CASTWSANEKLFF. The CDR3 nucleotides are TGTGCCAGCACTTGGAGCGCTAATGAAAAACTGTTTTTT.

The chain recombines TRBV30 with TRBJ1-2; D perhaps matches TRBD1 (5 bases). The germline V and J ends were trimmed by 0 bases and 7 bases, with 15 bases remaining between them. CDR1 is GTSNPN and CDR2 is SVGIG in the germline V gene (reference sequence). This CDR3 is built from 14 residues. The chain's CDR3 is CAWSVSLGASGYTF. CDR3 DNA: TGTGCCTGGAGTGTATCTTTAGGGGCCTCTGGCTACACCTTC.

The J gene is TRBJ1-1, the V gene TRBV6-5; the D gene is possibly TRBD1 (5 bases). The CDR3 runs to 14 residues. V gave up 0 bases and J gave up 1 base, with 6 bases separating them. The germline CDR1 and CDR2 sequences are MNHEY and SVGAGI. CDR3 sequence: CASSYSDKNTEAFF. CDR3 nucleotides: TGTGCCAGCAGTTACTCGGACAAGAACACTGAAGCTTTCTTT.

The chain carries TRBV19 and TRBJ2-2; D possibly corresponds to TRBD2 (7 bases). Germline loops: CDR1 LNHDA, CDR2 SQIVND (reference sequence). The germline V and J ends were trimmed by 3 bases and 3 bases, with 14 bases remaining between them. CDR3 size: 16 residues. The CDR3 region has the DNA TGTGCCAGTAGTATTGGGGGGGGCCGGGACACCGGGGAGCTGTTTTTT. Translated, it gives CASSIGGGRDTGELFF.

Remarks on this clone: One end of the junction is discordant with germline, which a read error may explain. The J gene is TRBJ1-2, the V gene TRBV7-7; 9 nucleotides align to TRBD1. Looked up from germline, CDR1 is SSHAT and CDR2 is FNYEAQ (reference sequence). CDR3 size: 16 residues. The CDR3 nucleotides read TGTGCTAGCAGCTCTCACCGGGACAGGGAAACTAGGGGCTACACCTTC. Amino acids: CASSSHRDRETRGYTF.

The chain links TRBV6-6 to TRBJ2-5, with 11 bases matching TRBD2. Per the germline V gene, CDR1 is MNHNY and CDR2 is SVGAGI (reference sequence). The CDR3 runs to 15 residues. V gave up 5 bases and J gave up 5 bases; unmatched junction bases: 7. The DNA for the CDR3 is TGTGCCAGCAGTATAGCGGGGGGGGGCGAGGAGACCCAGTACTTC. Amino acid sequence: CASSIAGGGEETQYF.

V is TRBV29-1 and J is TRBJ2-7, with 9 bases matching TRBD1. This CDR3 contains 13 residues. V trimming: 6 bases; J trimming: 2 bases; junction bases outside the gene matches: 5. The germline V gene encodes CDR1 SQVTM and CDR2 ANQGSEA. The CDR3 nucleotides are TGCAGCGTAGTGGGACAGGGTACCTACGAGCAGTACTTC. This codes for CSVVGQGTYEQYF.

CDR3 sequence reads: CAWSVRGDTIYF. The CDR3 coding sequence is TGTGCCTGGAGTGTAAGGGGCGACACCATATATTTT. J is TRBJ1-3 and V is TRBV30; a possible D gene is TRBD1 (5 bases). The CDR3 extends over 12 amino acids. The germline V and J ends were trimmed by 0 bases and 8 bases, with 8 bases remaining between them. CDR1 is GTSNPN and CDR2 is SVGIG in the germline V gene (reference sequence).

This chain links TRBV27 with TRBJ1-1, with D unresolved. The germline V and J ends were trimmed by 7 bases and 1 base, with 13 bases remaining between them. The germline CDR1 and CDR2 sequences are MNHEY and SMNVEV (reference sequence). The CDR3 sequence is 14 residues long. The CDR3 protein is CASTLRSGNTEAFF. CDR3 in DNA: TGTGCCAGCACCCTTAGGTCGGGGAACACTGAAGCTTTCTTT.

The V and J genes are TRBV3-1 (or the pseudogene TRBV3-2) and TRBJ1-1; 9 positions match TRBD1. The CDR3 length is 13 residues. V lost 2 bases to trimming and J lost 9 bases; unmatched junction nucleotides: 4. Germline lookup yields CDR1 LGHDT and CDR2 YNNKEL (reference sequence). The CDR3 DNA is TGTGCCAGCAGCCAATGGGACAGGGATAAAGCTTTCTTT. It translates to CASSQWDRDKAFF.

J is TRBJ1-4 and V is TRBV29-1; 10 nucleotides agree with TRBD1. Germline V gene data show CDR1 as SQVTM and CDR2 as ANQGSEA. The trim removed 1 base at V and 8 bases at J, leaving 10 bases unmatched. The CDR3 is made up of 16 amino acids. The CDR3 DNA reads TGCAGCGTTGAAGGTCAACCGACAGGGGGCAGCGAAAAACTGTTTTTT. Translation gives CSVEGQPTGGSEKLFF.

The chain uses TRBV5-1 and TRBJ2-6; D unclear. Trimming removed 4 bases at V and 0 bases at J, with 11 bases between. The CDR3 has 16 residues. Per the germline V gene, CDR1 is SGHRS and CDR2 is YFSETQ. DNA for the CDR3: TGCGCCAGCAGCCCCTCCAGGAACTCTGGGGCCAACGTCCTGACTTTC. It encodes CASSPSRNSGANVLTF.

CDR3 in amino acids: CASSPSQGYGQPQHF. For the CDR3, the DNA is TGTGCCAGCTCCCCTAGTCAAGGTTACGGACAGCCCCAGCATTTT. The chain recombines TRBV18 with TRBJ1-5, with D hard to call. The CDR3 has 15 residues. Germline V CDR1 and CDR2: KGHSH, LQKENI. Trimming removed 6 bases at V and 7 bases at J, with 19 bases between.

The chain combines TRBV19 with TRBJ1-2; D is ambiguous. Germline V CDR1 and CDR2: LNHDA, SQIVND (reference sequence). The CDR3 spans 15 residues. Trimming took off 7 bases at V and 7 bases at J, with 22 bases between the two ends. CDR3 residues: CASTPGRGMVTGYTF. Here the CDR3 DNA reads TGTGCCAGTACCCCTGGGAGAGGGATGGTCACTGGCTACACCTTC.

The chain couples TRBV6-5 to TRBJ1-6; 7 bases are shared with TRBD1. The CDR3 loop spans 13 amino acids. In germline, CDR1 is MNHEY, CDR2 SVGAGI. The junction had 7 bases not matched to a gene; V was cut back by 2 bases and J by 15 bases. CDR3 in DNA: TGTGCCAGCAGTTACGGAGACAGGGCCAGCCTCCACTTT. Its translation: CASSYGDRASLHF.